A single sample gave rise to the 12 T cell receptor beta chains below, sequenced in a study of shared clonotypes between healthy human individuals. The table came from immunoSEQ multiplex PCR; TCRdb's copy has only in-frame clones and leaves some out. The data show 950,000 to 1,100,000 clones, with around three quarters seen just once and roughly 0.65% held by the top ten. Specimen: memory CD4+ T cells from PBMCs. Subset: CD45RA-negative fraction. The origin of the receptors is a young man in good health. Some clones in this sample may be carry-over from other donors' samples.

The rearrangement links TRBV30 to TRBJ2-1; D remains ambiguous. Germline loops: CDR1 GTSNPN, CDR2 SVGIG (reference sequence). V was pared by 0 bases and J by 9 bases, with 15 bases between. The CDR3 totals 14 residues. Here the CDR3 DNA reads TGTGCCTGGAGTGTAAGTTTGTCCGGCGGTGAGCAGTTCTTC. Its translation is CAWSVSLSGGEQFF.

The chain joins TRBV6-5 to TRBJ1-4; D not certain. The CDR3 has 13 residues. V lost 3 bases, J lost 8 bases, and 10 bases lay in between. Germline assignment: CDR1 MNHEY and CDR2 SVGAGI. CDR3 bases: TGTGCCAGCAGTTATGGGGAACGGGAAAAACTGTTTTTT. Its translation: CASSYGEREKLFF.

J is TRBJ1-3 and V is TRBV5-4; D call uncertain. Trimming cost V 2 bases and J 1 base, with 4 bases left between them. The germline V gene encodes CDR1 SGHNT and CDR2 YYREEE (reference sequence). The CDR3 extends over 13 amino acids. The CDR3 loop reads CASSFLSGNTIYF. DNA for the CDR3: TGTGCCAGCAGCTTTCTATCTGGAAACACCATATATTTT. Complete variable domain (other parts from reference TRBV5-4 and TRBJ1-3): ETGVTQSPTHLIKTRGQQVTLRCSSQSGHNTVSWYQQALGQGPQFIFQYYREEENGRGNFPPRFSGLQFPNYSSELNVNALELDDSALYLCASSFLSGNTIYFGEGSWLTVV.

The chain couples TRBV7-9 to TRBJ2-1, with D unclear. The CDR3 totals 16 residues. CDR1 and CDR2 from the germline V gene are SEHNR and FQNEAQ (reference sequence). V was cut by 3 bases and J by 7 bases, with 19 bases left in between. This chain's CDR3 is CASSFASTTGKNEQFF. CDR3 DNA sequence: TGTGCCAGCAGCTTCGCGAGTACGACCGGAAAAAATGAGCAGTTCTTC.

V gene TRBV2 combines with J gene TRBJ2-4, with TRBD1 as a possible D gene (5 bases). Trimming shortened V by 3 bases and J by 0 bases, and 15 bases separated the two germline ends. The CDR3 extends over 17 amino acids. Looked up from germline, CDR1 is SNHLY and CDR2 is FYNNEI. The CDR3 is CASSDPRVLLAKNIQYF. The DNA of the CDR3 is TGTGCCAGCAGTGATCCCAGGGTACTCTTAGCCAAAAACATTCAGTACTTC.

The rearrangement links TRBV6-1 to TRBJ1-1, with D possibly TRBD1 on 6 matching bases. CDR3 size: 15 residues. Looked up from germline, CDR1 is MNHNS and CDR2 is SASEGT. The V gene lost 7 bases and the J gene lost 0 bases, with 15 bases spanning the gap. CDR3 residues: CASTLSGEMNTEAFF. The CDR3 bases are TGTGCCAGCACCCTTTCAGGGGAAATGAACACTGAAGCTTTCTTT.

V usage is TRBV5-1 and J usage is TRBJ2-2; D is unresolved. CDR1 is SGHRS, CDR2 YFSETQ, per germline. The V gene lost 6 bases and the J gene lost 4 bases, with 10 bases spanning the gap. The CDR3 is 13 amino acids. This chain's CDR3 is CASNLRATGELFF. CDR3 sequence (DNA): TGCGCCAGCAACCTCCGGGCCACCGGGGAGCTGTTTTTT.

This clone turned up a few times. The gene calls are TRBV6-1 and TRBJ2-5; the match to TRBD2 covers 10 bases. The J call is in doubt because the DNA end fits TRBJ2-7 better. The CDR3 is 16 amino acids. Per germline, CDR1 MNHNS and CDR2 SASEGT. This CDR3 is CASSDAVLAGAHEQYF. The DNA of the CDR3 is TGTGCCAGCAGTGACGCGGTCCTAGCGGGAGCGCACGAGCAGTACTTC.

The V call is TRBV7-9, the J call TRBJ2-1; the match to TRBD2 covers 9 bases. V lost 5 bases to trimming and J lost 3 bases; unmatched junction nucleotides: 5. This CDR3 region has 15 residues. CDR1 and CDR2 (germline): SEHNR, FQNEAQ (reference sequence). Written as DNA, the CDR3 is TGTGCCAGCAGCACAAGCGGGAGGCACTACAATGAGCAGTTCTTC. Protein sequence: CASSTSGRHYNEQFF.

V and J are TRBV9 and TRBJ2-3, with a weak D call TRBD2 (5 bases). The CDR3 consists of 14 residues. V lost 4 bases, J lost 2 bases, and 11 bases lay in between. Germline lookup yields CDR1 SGDLS and CDR2 YYNGEE. CDR3 sequence: CASSLGVTTDTQYF. DNA for the CDR3: TGTGCCAGCAGCTTGGGAGTAACCACAGATACGCAGTATTTT.

The chain links TRBV25-1 to TRBJ1-1; no firm D call. The CDR3 spans 14 residues. V was cut by 2 bases and J by 1 base, with 8 bases left in between. CDR1 and CDR2 from the germline V gene are MGHDK and SYGVNS. The CDR3 nucleotides are TGTGCCAGCAGTGAAGCTAACAAGAACACTGAAGCTTTCTTT. Its protein is CASSEANKNTEAFF.

This clone was counted once. The chain joins TRBV6-5 to TRBJ1-2; maybe TRBD1 (6 bases). The CDR3 loop spans 13 amino acids. Per germline, CDR1 MNHEY and CDR2 SVGAGI. Trimming took 5 bases from V and 3 from J, leaving 10 bases between them. CDR3 in amino acids: CASSGQGHYGYTF. CDR3 DNA: TGTGCCAGCAGTGGGCAGGGGCACTATGGCTACACCTTC.